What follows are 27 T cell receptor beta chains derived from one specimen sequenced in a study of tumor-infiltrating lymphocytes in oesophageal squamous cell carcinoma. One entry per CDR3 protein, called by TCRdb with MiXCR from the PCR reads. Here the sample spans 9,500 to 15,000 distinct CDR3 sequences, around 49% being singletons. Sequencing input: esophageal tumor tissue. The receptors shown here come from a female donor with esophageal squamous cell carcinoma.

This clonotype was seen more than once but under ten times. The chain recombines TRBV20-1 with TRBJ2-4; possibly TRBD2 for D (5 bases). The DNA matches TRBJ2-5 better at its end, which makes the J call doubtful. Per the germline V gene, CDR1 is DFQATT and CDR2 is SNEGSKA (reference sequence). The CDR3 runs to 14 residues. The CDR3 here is CSASLGLAQETQYF. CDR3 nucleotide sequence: TGCAGTGCTAGCCTCGGACTGGCCCAAGAGACCCAGTACTTC.

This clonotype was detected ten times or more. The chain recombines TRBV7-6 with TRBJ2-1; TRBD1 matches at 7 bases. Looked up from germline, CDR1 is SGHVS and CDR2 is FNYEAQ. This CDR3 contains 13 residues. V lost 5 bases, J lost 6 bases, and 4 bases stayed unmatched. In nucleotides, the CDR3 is TGTGCCAGCAGCCAGGGGGACCTCAATGAGCAGTTCTTC. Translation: CASSQGDLNEQFF.

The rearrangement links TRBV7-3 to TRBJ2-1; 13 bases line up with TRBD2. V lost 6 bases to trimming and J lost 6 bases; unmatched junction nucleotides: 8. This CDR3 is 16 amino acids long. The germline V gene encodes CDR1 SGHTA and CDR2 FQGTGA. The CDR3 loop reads CASSLRGLAGFNEQFF. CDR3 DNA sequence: TGTGCCAGCAGTCTACGGGGACTAGCGGGATTCAATGAGCAGTTCTTC.

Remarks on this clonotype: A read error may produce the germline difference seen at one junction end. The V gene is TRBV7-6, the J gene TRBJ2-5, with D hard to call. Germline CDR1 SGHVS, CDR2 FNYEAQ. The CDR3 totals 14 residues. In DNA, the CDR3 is TGTGCCAGCAGCGCTAACTCCTATAATTCACCCCTCCACTTC. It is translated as CASSANSYNSPLHF.

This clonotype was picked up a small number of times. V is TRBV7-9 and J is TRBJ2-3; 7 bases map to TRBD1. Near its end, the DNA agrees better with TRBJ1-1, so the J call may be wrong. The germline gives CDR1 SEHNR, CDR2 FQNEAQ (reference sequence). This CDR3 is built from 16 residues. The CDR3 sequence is CASSSGTAQIVEGAFF. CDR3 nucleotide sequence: TGTGCCAGCAGCTCCGGGACAGCACAGATCGTTGAAGGAGCTTTCTTT.

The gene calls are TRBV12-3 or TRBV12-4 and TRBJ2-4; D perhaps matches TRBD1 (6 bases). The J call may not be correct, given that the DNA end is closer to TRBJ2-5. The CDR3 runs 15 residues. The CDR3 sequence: CASSLGGPRGETQYF. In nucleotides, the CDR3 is TGTGCCAGCAGTTTAGGGGGGCCTAGAGGGGAGACCCAGTACTTC.

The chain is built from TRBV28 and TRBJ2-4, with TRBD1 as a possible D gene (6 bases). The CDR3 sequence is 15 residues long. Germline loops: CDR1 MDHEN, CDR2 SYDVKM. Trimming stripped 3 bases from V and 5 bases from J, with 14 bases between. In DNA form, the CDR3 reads TGTGCCAGCAGTTTGATGGGGGCTGTGGAAAACATTCAGTACTTC. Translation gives CASSLMGAVENIQYF.

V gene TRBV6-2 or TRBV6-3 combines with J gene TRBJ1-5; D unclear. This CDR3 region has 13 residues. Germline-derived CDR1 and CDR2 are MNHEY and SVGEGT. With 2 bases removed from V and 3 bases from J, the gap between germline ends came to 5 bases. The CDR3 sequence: CASSYGANQPQHF. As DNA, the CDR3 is TGTGCCAGCAGTTACGGAGCCAATCAGCCCCAGCATTTT.

CDR3 sequence (DNA): TGTGCCAGCAGCTTAGACCCCCATAGGCTCCAAGAGACCCAGTACTTC. Translation gives CASSLDPHRLQETQYF. The V and J genes are TRBV11-2 and TRBJ2-1; no clear D. The assigned J gene may be wrong: the sequence end matches TRBJ2-5 better. Germline V gene sequence: CDR1 SGHAT, CDR2 FQNNGV. CDR3 length: 16 residues.

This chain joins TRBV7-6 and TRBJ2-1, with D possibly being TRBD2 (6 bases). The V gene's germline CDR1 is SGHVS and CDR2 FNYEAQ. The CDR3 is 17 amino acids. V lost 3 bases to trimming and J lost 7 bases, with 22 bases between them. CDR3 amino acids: CASSFLAAELGGNEQFF. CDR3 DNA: TGTGCCAGCAGCTTCTTAGCGGCCGAGTTGGGTGGAAATGAGCAGTTCTTC. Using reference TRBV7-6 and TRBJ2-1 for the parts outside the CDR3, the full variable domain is GAGVSQSPRYKVTKRGQDVALRCDPISGHVSLYWYRQALGQGPEFLTYFNYEAQQDKSGLPNDRFSAERPEGSISTLTIQRTEQRDSAMYRCASSFLAAELGGNEQFFGPGTRLTVL.

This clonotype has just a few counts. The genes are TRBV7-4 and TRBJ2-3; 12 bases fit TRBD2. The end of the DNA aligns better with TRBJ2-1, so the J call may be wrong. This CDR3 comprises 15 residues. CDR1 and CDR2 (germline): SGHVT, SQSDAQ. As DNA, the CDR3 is TGTGCCAGCAGCAGGGGACTAGCGGGTTACAATGAGCAGTTCTTC. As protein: CASSRGLAGYNEQFF.

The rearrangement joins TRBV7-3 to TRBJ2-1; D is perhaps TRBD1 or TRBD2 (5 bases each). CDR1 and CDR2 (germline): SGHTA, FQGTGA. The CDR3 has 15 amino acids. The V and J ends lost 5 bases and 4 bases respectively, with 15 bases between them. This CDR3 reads CASSPPGDHYNEQFF. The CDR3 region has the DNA TGTGCCAGCAGCCCCCCCGGGGACCATTACAATGAGCAGTTCTTC.

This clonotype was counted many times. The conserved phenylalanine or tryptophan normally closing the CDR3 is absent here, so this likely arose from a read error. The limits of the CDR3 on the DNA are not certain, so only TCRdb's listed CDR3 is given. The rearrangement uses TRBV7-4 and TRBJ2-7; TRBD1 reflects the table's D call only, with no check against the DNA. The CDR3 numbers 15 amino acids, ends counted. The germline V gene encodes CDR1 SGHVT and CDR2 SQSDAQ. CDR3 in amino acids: CASSSRDDYGYTFGS.

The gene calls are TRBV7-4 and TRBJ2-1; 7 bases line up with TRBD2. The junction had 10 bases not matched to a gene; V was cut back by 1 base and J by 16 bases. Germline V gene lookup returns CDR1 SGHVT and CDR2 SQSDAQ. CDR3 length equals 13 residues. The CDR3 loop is CASSLGVVGGAFF. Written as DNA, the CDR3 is TGTGCCAGCAGCTTAGGGGTCGTGGGAGGGGCTTTCTTC.

CDR3 region: CSARGGAKNIQYF. CDR3 coding DNA: TGCAGTGCTAGGGGCGGGGCCAAAAACATTCAGTACTTC. V and J are TRBV20-1 and TRBJ2-4, with a tentative D call TRBD2 (5 bases). With 3 bases removed from V and 1 base from J, the gap between germline ends came to 7 bases. From germline, CDR1 is DFQATT and CDR2 SNEGSKA (reference sequence). The CDR3 is 13 amino acids.

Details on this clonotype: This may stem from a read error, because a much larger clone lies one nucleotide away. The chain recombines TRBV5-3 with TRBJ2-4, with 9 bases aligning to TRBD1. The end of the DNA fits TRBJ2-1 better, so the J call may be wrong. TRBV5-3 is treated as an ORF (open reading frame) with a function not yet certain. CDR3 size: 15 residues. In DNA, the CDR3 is TGTGCCAGCAGCTCTAAGACACAGGGGGCCTACGAGCAGTTCTTC. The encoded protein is CASSSKTQGAYEQFF.

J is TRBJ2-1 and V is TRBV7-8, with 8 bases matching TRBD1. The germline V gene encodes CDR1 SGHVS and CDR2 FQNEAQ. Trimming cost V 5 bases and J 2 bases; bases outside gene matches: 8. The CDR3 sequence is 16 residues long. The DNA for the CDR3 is TGTGCCAGCAGCCCTTTCAGACAGGGGACCTACAATGAGCAGTTCTTC. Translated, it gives CASSPFRQGTYNEQFF.

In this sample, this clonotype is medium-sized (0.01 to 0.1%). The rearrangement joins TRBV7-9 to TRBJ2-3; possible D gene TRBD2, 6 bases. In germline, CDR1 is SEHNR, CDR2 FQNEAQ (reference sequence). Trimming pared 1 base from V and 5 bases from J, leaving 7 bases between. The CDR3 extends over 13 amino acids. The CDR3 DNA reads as TGTGCCAGCAGCTTAGTGGGGGGAGATACGCAGTATTTT. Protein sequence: CASSLVGGDTQYF.

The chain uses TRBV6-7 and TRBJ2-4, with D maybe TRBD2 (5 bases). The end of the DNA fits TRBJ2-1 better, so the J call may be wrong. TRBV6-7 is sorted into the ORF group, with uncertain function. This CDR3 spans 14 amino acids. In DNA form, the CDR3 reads TGTGCCAGCAGTTACGGAGGTCCTAGCAATGAGCAGTTCTTC. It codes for CASSYGGPSNEQFF.

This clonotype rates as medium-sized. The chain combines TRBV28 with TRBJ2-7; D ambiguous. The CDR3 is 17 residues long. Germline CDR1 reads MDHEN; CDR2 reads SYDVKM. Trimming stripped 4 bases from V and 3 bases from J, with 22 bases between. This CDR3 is CASSSPMMVVENYEQYF. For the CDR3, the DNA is TGTGCCAGCAGTTCCCCCATGATGGTCGTGGAAAACTACGAGCAGTACTTC.

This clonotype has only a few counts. CDR3 sequence: CASSSWNWLSGANVLTF. The CDR3, as DNA: TGTGCCAGCAGTTCGTGGAACTGGCTCTCTGGGGCCAACGTCCTGACTTTC. The V call is TRBV12-3 or TRBV12-4, the J call TRBJ2-6, with unresolved D. This CDR3 has 17 amino acids. Trimming removed 4 bases at V and 0 bases at J, with 13 bases between.

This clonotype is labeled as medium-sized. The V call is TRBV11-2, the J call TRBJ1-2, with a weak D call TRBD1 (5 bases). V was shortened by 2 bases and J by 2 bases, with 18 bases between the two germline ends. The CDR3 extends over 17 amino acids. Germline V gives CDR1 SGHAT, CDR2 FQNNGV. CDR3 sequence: CASSLFGQVGVNYGYTF. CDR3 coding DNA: TGTGCCAGCAGCTTATTCGGACAAGTCGGGGTCAACTATGGCTACACCTTC.

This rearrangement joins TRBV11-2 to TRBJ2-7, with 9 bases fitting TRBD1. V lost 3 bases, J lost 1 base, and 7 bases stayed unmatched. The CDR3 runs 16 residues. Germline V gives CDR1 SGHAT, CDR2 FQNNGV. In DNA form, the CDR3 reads TGTGCCAGCAGCTTCCGACAGGGGGTGTCGTCCTACGAGCAGTACTTC. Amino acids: CASSFRQGVSSYEQYF.

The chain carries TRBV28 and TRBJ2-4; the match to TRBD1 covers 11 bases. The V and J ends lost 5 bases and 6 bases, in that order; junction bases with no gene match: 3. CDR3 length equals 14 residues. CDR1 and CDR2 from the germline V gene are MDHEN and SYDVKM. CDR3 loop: CASSEDRGLNIQYF. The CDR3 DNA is TGTGCCAGCAGTGAGGACAGGGGGCTAAACATTCAGTACTTC. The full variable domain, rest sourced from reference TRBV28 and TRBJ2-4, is DVKVTQSSRYLVKRTGEKVFLECVQDMDHENMFWYRQDPGLGLRLIYFSYDVKMKEKGDIPEGYSVSREKKERFSLILESASTNQTSMYLCASSEDRGLNIQYFGAGTRLSVL.

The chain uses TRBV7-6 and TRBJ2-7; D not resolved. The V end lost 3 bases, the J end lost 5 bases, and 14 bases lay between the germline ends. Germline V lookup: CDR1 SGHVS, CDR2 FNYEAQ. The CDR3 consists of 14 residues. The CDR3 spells CASSFGPRNHEQYF. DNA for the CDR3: TGTGCCAGCAGCTTCGGGCCCAGGAACCACGAGCAGTACTTC.

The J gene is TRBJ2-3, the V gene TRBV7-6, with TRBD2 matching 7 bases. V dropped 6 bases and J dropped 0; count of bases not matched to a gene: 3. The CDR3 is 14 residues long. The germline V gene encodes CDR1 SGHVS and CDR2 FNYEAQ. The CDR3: CASSNSGSTDTQYF. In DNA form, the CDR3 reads TGTGCCAGCAGTAATAGCGGGAGCACAGATACGCAGTATTTT.

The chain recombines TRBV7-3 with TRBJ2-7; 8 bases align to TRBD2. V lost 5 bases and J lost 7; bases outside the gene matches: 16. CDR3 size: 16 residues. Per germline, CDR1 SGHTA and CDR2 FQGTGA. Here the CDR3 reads CASSTGLSGSGNEQYF. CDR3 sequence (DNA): TGTGCCAGCAGCACAGGTCTGAGCGGGAGCGGCAATGAGCAGTACTTC.